This T cell receptor (beta chain) was profiled in a study of CD8 T cells in ankylosing spondylitis. Study-level points and caveats: Matched ankylosing spondylitis synovial fluid reportedly contained a significantly enriched population of disease-linked clones. One TCR beta motif, made up of roughly eight highly homologous variants, appeared characteristic of ankylosing spondylitis blood.

In TCRdb, the 5' RACE reads were re-called with MiXCR into one record per CDR3 protein. The sample has about 360,000 distinct CDR3 sequences, about 20% seen once. There are a few counts of this clonotype. Its antigen remains unidentified. The specimen sequenced was blood, either unsorted or a sorted T cell fraction (not recorded which). The TCR comes from a male donor with ankylosing spondylitis or in good health (not recorded which).

CDR3 sequence (DNA): TGTGCCAGCAGCCCCGGGACATCAGATACGCAGTATTTT. Translated, it gives CASSPGTSDTQYF. This rearrangement joins TRBV5-6 to TRBJ2-3; TRBD1 is a possible D gene (6 bases). The germline V and J ends were trimmed by 4 bases and 4 bases, with 10 bases remaining between them. The germline gives CDR1 SGHDT, CDR2 YYEEEE. This CDR3 has 13 residues.